Sequencing of this TCR beta chain was carried out in a study of OX40 agonist ivuxolimab in advanced cancers. At the level of the study: Enrolled patients in dose escalation had cancers that were hepatocellular carcinoma, melanoma, renal cell or head and neck cancer.

Repertoires were generated with immunoSEQ multiplex PCR, while TCRdb's copy carries only in-frame clones and drops some. The table lists tens of thousands of clones, just over 85% of them singletons. In germline, CDR1 is SGHRS, CDR2 YFSETQ. With 5 bases clipped from V and 3 bases from J, the junction kept 6 bases outside the gene matches. The CDR3 has 16 residues. The TCR sequence derives from an adult with an advanced solid tumor such as melanoma, head and neck, liver or kidney cancer. The genes are TRBV5-1 and TRBJ2-2, with TRBD2 matching over 11 bases. Source: CD4+ or CD8+ T cells sorted from blood, taken in a trial of the OX40 agonist ivuxolimab. CDR3 region: CASRALAGGDTGELFF. The CDR3 DNA is TGCGCCAGCAGGGCCCTAGCGGGAGGAGACACCGGGGAGCTGTTTTTT.